This TCR beta chain emerged from a study of regulatory dendritic cells for organ transplantation. Study information: Monocytes received vitamin D3 on days 0 and 4, IL-10 on day 4.

Trimming shortened V by 4 bases and J by 3 bases, and 11 bases separated the two germline ends. The CDR3 is made up of 14 amino acids. Germline CDR1 SGHKS, CDR2 YYEKEE (reference sequence). General study results and limits: The most alloreactive TCR clonotypes were found in resting memory CD8+ cells. Mature dendritic cells appeared to drive more memory CD8+ clonal expansion than regulatory ones.

Sorted subsets were CFSE-labeled and cultured around five days with allogeneic dendritic cells. Memory T cells were CD45RO+, naive were CD45RA+, sorted by FACS. TCRdb's table, derived via immunoSEQ multiplex PCR, lists solely in-frame clones and lacks some. Counted here are 9,500 to 15,000 clones, 74% occurring once; the ten biggest clones make up approximately 0.63%. As to this clone: Its antigen is currently unknown.

The chain recombines TRBV5-5 with TRBJ1-5, with D possibly being TRBD1 (6 bases). The clonotype comes from a human donor in good health. Sample: naive CD4+ T cells from blood cultured with regulatory dendritic cells. Sample subset: CD45RA+ naive T cells. The CDR3 sequence: CASSPRTDNQPQHF. In DNA form, the CDR3 reads TGTGCCAGCAGCCCCCGGACAGACAATCAGCCCCAGCATTTT.